This TCR beta chain was observed in a study of CD8+ T cells in alopecia areata. There are 13 residues in the CDR3. The V end lost 10 bases, the J end lost 5 bases, and 17 bases lay between the germline ends. In germline, CDR1 is MNHEY, CDR2 SVGAGI. RNA was isolated and reverse transcribed to cDNA, the sequencing template. Only in-frame clones appear in the TCRdb table, and some are missing; sequencing was by immunoSEQ multiplex PCR. The sample records 120,000 to 150,000 clones, around 86% being singletons. The chain couples TRBV6-5 to TRBJ1-2; D gene uncertain. The clonotype originates from a human donor with alopecia areata. The sequenced sample was CD8+ T cells sorted from blood, obtained at week 0. The CDR3 region is CATCDGNPYGYTF. The CDR3 coding sequence is TGTGCCACCTGCGACGGAAACCCTTATGGCTACACCTTC.